One sample yielded the 10 T cell receptor beta chains listed below, sequenced in a study of neurological immune-mediated disorders. MiXCR was run by TCRdb on the 5' RACE reads, yielding one entry per CDR3 protein. The sample includes 30,000 to 35,000 distinct CDR3 sequences, 20% to 25% of them seen just once. Sequencing was done on a sample of CD4+ T cells from blood. The receptors here all came from a man in his fifties with HTLV-1-associated myelopathy (HAM/TSP).

This clonotype appeared many times. The gene calls are TRBV20-1 and TRBJ2-1; possibly TRBD1 or TRBD2 for D (5 bases each). Germline CDR1 is DFQATT and CDR2 is SNEGSKA (reference sequence). Deletions cut 5 bases from V and 0 bases from J, with 17 bases between. This CDR3 is built from 16 residues. The CDR3, as DNA: TGCAGTGCTCCCGGGGCTACCGGAAGCTCCTACAATGAGCAGTTCTTC. Its translation is CSAPGATGSSYNEQFF.

This clonotype was detected a few times. The chain joins TRBV3-1 to TRBJ2-1, with no clear D. V lost 4 bases and J lost 10, with 14 bases in between. The V gene's germline CDR1 is LGHDT and CDR2 YNNKEL (reference sequence). CDR3 size: 13 residues. CDR3 sequence reads: CASSRTRQGEQFF. The CDR3 bases are TGTGCCAGCAGCCGAACCAGACAAGGCGAGCAGTTCTTC.

This clonotype was recorded many times. The rearrangement links TRBV5-1 to TRBJ2-1, with 13 bases identical to TRBD2. V gave up 6 bases and J gave up 6 bases; unmatched junction bases: 6. The CDR3 totals 15 residues. Germline V CDR1 and CDR2: SGHRS, YFSETQ. The CDR3 coding sequence is TGCGCCAGCACTCGACTAGCGGGAGGTGGCAATGAGCAGTTCTTC. The encoded protein is CASTRLAGGGNEQFF.

The V and J genes are TRBV18 and TRBJ2-7, with D possibly matching TRBD1 (5 bases). V shed 2 bases and J shed 7 bases, with 12 bases lying between them. CDR1 and CDR2 (germline): KGHSH, LQKENI. The CDR3 is 13 residues long. CDR3 loop: CASSPAGMGEQYF. The CDR3 DNA reads as TGTGCCAGCTCACCAGCAGGGATGGGAGAGCAGTACTTC.

This clonotype was observed many times. The chain uses TRBV6-2 or TRBV6-3 and TRBJ2-2; the D is unclear. CDR1 is MNHEY and CDR2 is SVGEGT in the germline V gene. There are 12 residues in the CDR3. Trimming left V 6 bases short and J 5 bases short, with 7 bases between. The CDR3 spells CASSFLTGELFF. The CDR3 DNA reads as TGTGCCAGCAGCTTCCTGACCGGGGAGCTGTTTTTT.

This clonotype was observed a few times. The CDR3 sequence: CASSYPGQGKAFF. In DNA form, the CDR3 reads TGTGCCAGCAGTTACCCTGGACAGGGAAAAGCTTTCTTT. The chain links TRBV6-5 to TRBJ1-1; 8 positions agree with TRBD1. The length of the CDR3 is 13 residues. V was pared by 2 bases and J by 9 bases, with 5 bases of the junction left unmatched. Germline CDR1 MNHEY, CDR2 SVGAGI.

This clonotype was picked up many times. The genes are TRBV10-3 and TRBJ1-4; the match to TRBD1 covers 7 bases. V lost 0 bases to trimming and J lost 7 bases; unmatched junction nucleotides: 5. There are 15 residues in the CDR3. The germline V gene encodes CDR1 ENHRY and CDR2 SYGVKD. The CDR3 coding sequence is TGTGCCATCAGTGAGTCGAACTGGGACAGTGAAAAACTGTTTTTT. Translated: CAISESNWDSEKLFF.

This clonotype has a handful of counts. The gene calls are TRBV20-1 and TRBJ2-7, with D maybe TRBD2 (5 bases). CDR1 and CDR2 (germline): DFQATT, SNEGSKA (reference sequence). The CDR3 length is 13 residues. V was shortened by 5 bases and J by 3 bases, with 14 bases between the two germline ends. CDR3 DNA sequence: TGCAGTGCTTCTAGGCCGGGAAACTACGAGCAGTACTTC. Protein product: CSASRPGNYEQYF.

This clonotype was recorded at least ten times. The genes are TRBV20-1 and TRBJ2-1; 10 bases align to TRBD2. With 6 bases clipped from V and 2 bases from J, the junction kept 4 bases outside the gene matches. The germline CDR1 and CDR2 sequences are DFQATT and SNEGSKA (reference sequence). The CDR3 has 14 residues. CDR3 nucleotide sequence: TGCAGTGCCCGACTAGCGGGCACCTACAATGAGCAGTTCTTC. Its protein is CSARLAGTYNEQFF.

This clonotype was found many times. This sequence joins TRBV7-9 and TRBJ1-2; D is unclear. CDR3 length: 13 amino acids. The V and J ends lost 5 bases and 4 bases respectively, with 11 bases between them. The germline CDR1 and CDR2 sequences are SEHNR and FQNEAQ (reference sequence). The CDR3 loop is CASSQPTGYGYTF. CDR3 bases: TGTGCCAGCAGCCAACCTACGGGCTATGGCTACACCTTC.